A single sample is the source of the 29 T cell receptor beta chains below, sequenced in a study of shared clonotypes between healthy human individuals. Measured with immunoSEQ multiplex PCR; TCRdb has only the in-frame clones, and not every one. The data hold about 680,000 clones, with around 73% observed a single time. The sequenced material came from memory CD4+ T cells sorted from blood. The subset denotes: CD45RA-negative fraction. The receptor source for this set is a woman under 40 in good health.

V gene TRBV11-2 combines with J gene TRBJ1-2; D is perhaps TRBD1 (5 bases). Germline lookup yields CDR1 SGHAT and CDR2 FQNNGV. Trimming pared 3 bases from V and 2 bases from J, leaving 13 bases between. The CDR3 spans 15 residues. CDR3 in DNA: TGTGCCAGCAGCTTCACAGCGGGGCTGAACTATGGCTACACCTTC. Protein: CASSFTAGLNYGYTF.

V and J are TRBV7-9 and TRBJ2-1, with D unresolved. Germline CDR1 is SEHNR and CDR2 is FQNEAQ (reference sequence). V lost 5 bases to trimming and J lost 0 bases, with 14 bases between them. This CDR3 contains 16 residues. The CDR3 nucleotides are TGTGCCAGCAGCCCGCGATTTGGTCGCTCCTACAATGAGCAGTTCTTC. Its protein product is CASSPRFGRSYNEQFF.

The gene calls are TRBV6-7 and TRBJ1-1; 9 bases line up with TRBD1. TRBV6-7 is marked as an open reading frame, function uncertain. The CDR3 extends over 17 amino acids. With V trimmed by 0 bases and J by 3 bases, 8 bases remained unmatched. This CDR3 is CASSYSRAGQGHTEAFF. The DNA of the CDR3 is TGTGCCAGCAGTTACTCGAGGGCGGGACAGGGCCACACTGAAGCTTTCTTT.

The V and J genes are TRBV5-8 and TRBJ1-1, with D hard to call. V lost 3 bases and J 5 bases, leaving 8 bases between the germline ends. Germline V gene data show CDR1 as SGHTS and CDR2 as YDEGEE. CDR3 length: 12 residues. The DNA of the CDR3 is TGTGCCAGCAGCTATCTTAAAACTGAAGCTTTCTTT. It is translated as CASSYLKTEAFF. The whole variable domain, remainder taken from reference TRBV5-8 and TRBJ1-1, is EAGVTQSPTHLIKTRGQQATLRCSPISGHTSVYWYQQALGLGLQFLLWYDEGEERNRGNFPPRFSGRQFPNYSSELNVNALELEDSALYLCASSYLKTEAFFGQGTRLTVV.

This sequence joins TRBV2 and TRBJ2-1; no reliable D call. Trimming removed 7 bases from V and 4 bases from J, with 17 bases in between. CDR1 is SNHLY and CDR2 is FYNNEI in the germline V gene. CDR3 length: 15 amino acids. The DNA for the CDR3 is TGTGCCAGCAAGGTAGGAGAGAACTTGTACAATGAGCAGTTCTTC. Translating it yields CASKVGENLYNEQFF. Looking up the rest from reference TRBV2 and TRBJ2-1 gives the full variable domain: EPEVTQTPSHQVTQMGQEVILRCVPISNHLYFYWYRQILGQKVEFLVSFYNNEISEKSEIFDDQFSVERPDGSNFTLKIRSTKLEDSAMYFCASKVGENLYNEQFFGPGTRLTVL.

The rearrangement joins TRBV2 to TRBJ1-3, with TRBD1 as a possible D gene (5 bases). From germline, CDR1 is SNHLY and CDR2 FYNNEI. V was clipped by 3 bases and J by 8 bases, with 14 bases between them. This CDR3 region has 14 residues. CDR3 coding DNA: TGTGCCAGCAGTGACAGGGCAGGGTTGGACACCATATATTTT. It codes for CASSDRAGLDTIYF.

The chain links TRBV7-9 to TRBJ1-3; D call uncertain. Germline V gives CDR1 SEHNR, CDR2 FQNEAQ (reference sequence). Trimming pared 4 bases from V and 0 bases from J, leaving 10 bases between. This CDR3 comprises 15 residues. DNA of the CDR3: TGTGCCAGCAGCTGGGGAGCGATCTCTGGAAACACCATATATTTT. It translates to CASSWGAISGNTIYF.

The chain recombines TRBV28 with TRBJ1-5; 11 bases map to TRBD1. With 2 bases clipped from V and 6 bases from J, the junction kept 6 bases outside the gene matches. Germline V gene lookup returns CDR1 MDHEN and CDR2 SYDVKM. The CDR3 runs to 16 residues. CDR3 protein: CASSLGQGARGQPQHF. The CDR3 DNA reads TGTGCCAGCAGTTTAGGACAGGGGGCGCGAGGTCAGCCCCAGCATTTT.

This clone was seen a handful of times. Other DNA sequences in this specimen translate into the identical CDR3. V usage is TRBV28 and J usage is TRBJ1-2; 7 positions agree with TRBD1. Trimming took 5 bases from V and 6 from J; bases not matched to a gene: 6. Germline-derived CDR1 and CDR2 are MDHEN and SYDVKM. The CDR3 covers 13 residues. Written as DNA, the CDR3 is TGTGCCAGCAGTAGGGGGCAGGGCGATGGCTACACCTTC. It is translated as CASSRGQGDGYTF.

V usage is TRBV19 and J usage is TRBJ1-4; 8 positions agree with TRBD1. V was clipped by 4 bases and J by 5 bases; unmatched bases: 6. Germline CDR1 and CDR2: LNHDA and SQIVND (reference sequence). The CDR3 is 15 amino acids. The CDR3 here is CASSTQGAGNEKLFF. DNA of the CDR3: TGTGCCAGTAGTACCCAGGGGGCTGGCAATGAAAAACTGTTTTTT.

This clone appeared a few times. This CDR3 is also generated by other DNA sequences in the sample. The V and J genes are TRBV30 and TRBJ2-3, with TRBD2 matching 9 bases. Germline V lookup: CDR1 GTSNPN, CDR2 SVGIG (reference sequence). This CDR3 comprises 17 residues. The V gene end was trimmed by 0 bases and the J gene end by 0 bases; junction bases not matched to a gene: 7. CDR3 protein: CAWSVPGLAASTDTQYF. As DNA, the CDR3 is TGTGCCTGGAGTGTACCGGGACTAGCAGCTAGCACAGATACGCAGTATTTT. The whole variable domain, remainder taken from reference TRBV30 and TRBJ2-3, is SQTIHQWPATLVQPVGSPLSLECTVEGTSNPNLYWYRQAAGRGLQLLFYSVGIGQISSEVPQNLSASRPQDRQFILSSKKLLLSDSGFYLCAWSVPGLAASTDTQYFGPGTRLTVL.

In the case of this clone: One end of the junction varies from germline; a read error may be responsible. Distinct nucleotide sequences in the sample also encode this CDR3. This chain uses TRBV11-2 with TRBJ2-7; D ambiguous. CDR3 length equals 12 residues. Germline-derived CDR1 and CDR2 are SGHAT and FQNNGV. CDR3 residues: CASSLRNYEQYF. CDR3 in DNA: TGTGCCAGTAGCTTGAGAAACTACGAGCAGTACTTC.

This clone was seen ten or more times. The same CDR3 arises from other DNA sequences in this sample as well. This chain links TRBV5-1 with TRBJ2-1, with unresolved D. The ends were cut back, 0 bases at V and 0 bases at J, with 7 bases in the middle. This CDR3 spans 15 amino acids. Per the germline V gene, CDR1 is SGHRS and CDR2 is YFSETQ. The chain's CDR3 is CASSLDSSSYNEQFF. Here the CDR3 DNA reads TGCGCCAGCAGCTTGGACAGTAGCTCCTACAATGAGCAGTTCTTC.

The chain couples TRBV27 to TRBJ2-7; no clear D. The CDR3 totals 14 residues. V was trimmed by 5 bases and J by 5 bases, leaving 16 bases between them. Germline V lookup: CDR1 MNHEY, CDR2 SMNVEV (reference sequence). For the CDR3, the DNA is TGTGCCAGCAGTCCGAATACACGCCGCGACGAGCAGTACTTC. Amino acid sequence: CASSPNTRRDEQYF.

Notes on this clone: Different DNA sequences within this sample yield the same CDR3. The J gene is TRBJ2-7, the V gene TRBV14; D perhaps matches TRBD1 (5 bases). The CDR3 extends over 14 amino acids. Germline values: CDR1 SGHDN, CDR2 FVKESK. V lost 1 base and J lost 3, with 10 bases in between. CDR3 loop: CASSQGGSYYEQYF. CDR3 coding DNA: TGTGCCAGCAGCCAAGGGGGCAGCTACTACGAGCAGTACTTC. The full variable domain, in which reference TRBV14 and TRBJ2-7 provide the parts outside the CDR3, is EAGVTQFPSHSVIEKGQTVTLRCDPISGHDNLYWYRRVMGKEIKFLLHFVKESKQDESGMPNNRFLAERTGGTYSTLKVQPAELEDSGVYFCASSQGGSYYEQYFGPGTRLTVT.

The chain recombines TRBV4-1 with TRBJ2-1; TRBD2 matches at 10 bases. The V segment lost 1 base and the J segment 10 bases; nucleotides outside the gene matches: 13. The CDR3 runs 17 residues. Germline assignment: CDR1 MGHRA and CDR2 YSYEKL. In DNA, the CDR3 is TGCGCCAGCAGCCAAGTCGTGGTAGCGGGAGGATCAGGGGAGCAGTTCTTC. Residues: CASSQVVVAGGSGEQFF.

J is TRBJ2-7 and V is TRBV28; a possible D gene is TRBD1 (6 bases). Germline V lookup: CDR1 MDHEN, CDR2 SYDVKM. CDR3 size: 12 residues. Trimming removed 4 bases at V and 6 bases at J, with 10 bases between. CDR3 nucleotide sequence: TGTGCCAGCAGTTACAGGGCCCGCGAGCAGTACTTC. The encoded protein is CASSYRAREQYF. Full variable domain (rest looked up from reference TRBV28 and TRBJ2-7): DVKVTQSSRYLVKRTGEKVFLECVQDMDHENMFWYRQDPGLGLRLIYFSYDVKMKEKGDIPEGYSVSREKKERFSLILESASTNQTSMYLCASSYRAREQYFGPGTRLTVT.

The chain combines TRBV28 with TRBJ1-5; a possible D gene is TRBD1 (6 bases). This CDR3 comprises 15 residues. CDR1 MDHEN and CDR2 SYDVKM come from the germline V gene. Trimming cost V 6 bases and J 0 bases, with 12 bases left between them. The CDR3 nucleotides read TGTGCCAGCAGCCATCAAGGGGGTAGCAATCAGCCCCAGCATTTT. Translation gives CASSHQGGSNQPQHF.

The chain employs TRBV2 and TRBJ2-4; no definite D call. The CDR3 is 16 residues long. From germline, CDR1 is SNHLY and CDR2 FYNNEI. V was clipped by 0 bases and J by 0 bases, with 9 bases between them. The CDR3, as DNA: TGTGCCAGCAGTGAAGCCGTGGGTAGAGCCAAAAACATTCAGTACTTC. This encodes CASSEAVGRAKNIQYF.

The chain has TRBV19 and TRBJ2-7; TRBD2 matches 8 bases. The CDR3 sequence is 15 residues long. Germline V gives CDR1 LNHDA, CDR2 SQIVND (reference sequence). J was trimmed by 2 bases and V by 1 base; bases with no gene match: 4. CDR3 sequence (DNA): TGTGCCAGTAGTATAGGCGGGACTAGAGCCTACGAGCAGTACTTC. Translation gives CASSIGGTRAYEQYF.

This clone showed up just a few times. CDR3 residues: CASSTYLGNEQYF. The CDR3 nucleotides are TGTGCCAGTAGTACCTATCTGGGGAACGAGCAGTACTTC. The rearrangement joins TRBV19 to TRBJ2-7, with D unresolved. Germline V gene sequence: CDR1 LNHDA, CDR2 SQIVND (reference sequence). V was pared by 4 bases and J by 5 bases, with 12 bases between. The CDR3 covers 13 residues.

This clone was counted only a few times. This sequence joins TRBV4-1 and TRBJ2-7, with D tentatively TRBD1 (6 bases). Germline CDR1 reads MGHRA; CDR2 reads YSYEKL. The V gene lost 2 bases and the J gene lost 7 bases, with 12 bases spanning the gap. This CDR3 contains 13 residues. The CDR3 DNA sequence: TGCGCCAGCAGCCAACCCCCAGGGGCAGAGCAGTACTTC. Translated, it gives CASSQPPGAEQYF.

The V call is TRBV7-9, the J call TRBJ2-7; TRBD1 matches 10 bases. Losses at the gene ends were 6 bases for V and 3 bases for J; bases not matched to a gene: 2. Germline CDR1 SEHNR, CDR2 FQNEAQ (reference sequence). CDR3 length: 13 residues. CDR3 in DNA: TGTGCCAGCAGTTGGGACAGGGGCTACGAGCAGTACTTC. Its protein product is CASSWDRGYEQYF.

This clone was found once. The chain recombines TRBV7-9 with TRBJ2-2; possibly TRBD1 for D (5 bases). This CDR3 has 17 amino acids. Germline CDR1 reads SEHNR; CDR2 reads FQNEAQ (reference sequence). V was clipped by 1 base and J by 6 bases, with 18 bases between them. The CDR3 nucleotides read TGTGCCAGCAGCTTAGTTTTGGACACCAGCAGGGCCGGGGAGCTGTTTTTT. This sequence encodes CASSLVLDTSRAGELFF. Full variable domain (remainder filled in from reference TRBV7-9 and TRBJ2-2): DTGVSQNPRHKITKRGQNVTFRCDPISEHNRLYWYRQTLGQGPEFLTYFQNEAQLEKSRLLSDRFSAERPKGSFSTLEIQRTEQGDSAMYLCASSLVLDTSRAGELFFGEGSRLTVL.

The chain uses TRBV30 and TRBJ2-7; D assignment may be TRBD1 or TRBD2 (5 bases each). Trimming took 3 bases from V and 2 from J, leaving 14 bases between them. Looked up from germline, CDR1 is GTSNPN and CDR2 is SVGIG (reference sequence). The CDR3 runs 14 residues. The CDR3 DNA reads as TGTGCCTGGAGATTACCGGGACCGGCCTACGAGCAGTACTTC. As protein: CAWRLPGPAYEQYF. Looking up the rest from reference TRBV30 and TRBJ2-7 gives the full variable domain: SQTIHQWPATLVQPVGSPLSLECTVEGTSNPNLYWYRQAAGRGLQLLFYSVGIGQISSEVPQNLSASRPQDRQFILSSKKLLLSDSGFYLCAWRLPGPAYEQYFGPGTRLTVT.

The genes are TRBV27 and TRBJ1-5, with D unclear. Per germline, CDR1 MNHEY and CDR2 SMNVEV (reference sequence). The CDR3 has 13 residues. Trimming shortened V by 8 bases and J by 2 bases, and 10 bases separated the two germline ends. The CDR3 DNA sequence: TGTGCCAGCGCCGGGGTGCGCAATCAGCCCCAGCATTTT. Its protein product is CASAGVRNQPQHF.

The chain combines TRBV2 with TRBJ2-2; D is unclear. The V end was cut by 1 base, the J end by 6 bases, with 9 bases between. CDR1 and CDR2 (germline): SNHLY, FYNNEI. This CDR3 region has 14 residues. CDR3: CASSEGSTAGELFF. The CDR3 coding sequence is TGTGCCAGCAGTGAAGGGTCGACTGCCGGGGAGCTGTTTTTT.

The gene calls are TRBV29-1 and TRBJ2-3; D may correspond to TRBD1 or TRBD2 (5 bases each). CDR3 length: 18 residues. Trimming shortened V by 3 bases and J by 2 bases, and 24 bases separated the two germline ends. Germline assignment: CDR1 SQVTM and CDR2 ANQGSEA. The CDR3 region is CSVELGTGGSTLTDTQYF. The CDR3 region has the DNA TGCAGCGTTGAGCTGGGGACGGGCGGGTCCACCCTCACAGATACGCAGTATTTT.

CDR3 coding DNA: TGTGCCAGCAGTCCCTCTCGTGGGGACGGCTACACCTTC. Its translation is CASSPSRGDGYTF. The chain has TRBV27 and TRBJ1-2; D might be TRBD1 (5 bases). Per germline, CDR1 MNHEY and CDR2 SMNVEV (reference sequence). The V end lost 5 bases, the J end lost 8 bases, and 15 bases lay between the germline ends. The CDR3 covers 13 residues.